The 28 T cell receptor beta chains below come from one sample, sequenced in a study of blood T cell repertoires in COVID-19. The data were produced by immunoSEQ multiplex PCR, yet TCRdb's version contains in-frame clones alone and is incomplete. The profile shows more than 300,000 clones, approximately 90% of them singletons. What was sequenced was PBMCs or T cells enriched from blood (not recorded which). The receptors stem from a middle-aged woman who had been exposed to COVID-19.

This chain uses TRBV5-6 with TRBJ2-7, with TRBD2 matching over 11 bases. Losses at the gene ends were 4 bases for V and 6 bases for J; bases not matched to a gene: 3. Germline CDR1 reads SGHDT; CDR2 reads YYEEEE. The length of the CDR3 is 13 residues. The CDR3 is CASSTGTSGEQYF. The CDR3 coding sequence is TGTGCCAGCAGCACCGGGACTAGCGGCGAGCAGTACTTC.

The chain joins TRBV29-1 to TRBJ1-1; 7 positions agree with TRBD1. Trimming at V came to 4 bases and at J to 5 bases, leaving 1 base not matched to a gene. The CDR3 spans 11 residues. Germline values: CDR1 SQVTM, CDR2 ANQGSEA. CDR3 DNA: TGCAGCGTTGTCAGGGGGACTGAAGCTTTCTTT. The encoded protein is CSVVRGTEAFF.

The chain carries TRBV30 and TRBJ1-2, with D perhaps TRBD1 (5 bases). With 5 bases removed from V and 8 bases from J, the gap between germline ends came to 12 bases. CDR1 and CDR2 (germline): GTSNPN, SVGIG (reference sequence). The CDR3 is 11 amino acids. The CDR3 region has the DNA TGTGCCTGGCACTCTGCAGGGGGCTACACCTTC. This sequence encodes CAWHSAGGYTF.

The V call is TRBV25-1, the J call TRBJ2-3; 8 bases agree with TRBD2. V trimming: 2 bases; J trimming: 2 bases; junction bases outside the gene matches: 3. There are 15 residues in the CDR3. Germline CDR1 reads MGHDK; CDR2 reads SYGVNS. The CDR3 sequence is CASSETGGPTDTQYF. In DNA form, the CDR3 reads TGTGCCAGCAGTGAAACGGGGGGGCCCACAGATACGCAGTATTTT. Based on the CDR3 plus reference TRBV25-1 and TRBJ2-3, the full variable domain is EADIYQTPRYLVIGTGKKITLECSQTMGHDKMYWYQQDPGMELHLIHYSYGVNSTEKGDLSSESTVSRIRTEHFPLTLESARPSHTSQYLCASSETGGPTDTQYFGPGTRLTVL.

The V and J genes are TRBV24-1 and TRBJ1-2; 7 bases line up with TRBD1. The CDR3 loop spans 13 amino acids. The junction had 3 bases not matched to a gene; V was cut back by 1 base and J by 8 bases. Germline-derived CDR1 and CDR2 are KGHDR and SFDVKD. The chain's CDR3 is CATSDFRTGGYTF. The CDR3 DNA sequence: TGTGCCACCAGTGATTTCAGGACAGGAGGCTACACCTTC.

The CDR3 sequence is CASSGAVHSPNTGELFF. Here the CDR3 DNA reads TGCGCCAGCAGCGGGGCAGTTCACTCTCCGAACACCGGGGAGCTGTTTTTT. This sequence joins TRBV5-1 and TRBJ2-2, with D tentatively TRBD1 (5 bases). CDR3 size: 17 residues. The V end lost 4 bases, the J end lost 0 bases, and 16 bases lay between the germline ends. Germline V CDR1 and CDR2: SGHRS, YFSETQ.

The V call is TRBV5-6, the J call TRBJ2-3; 7 bases map to TRBD2. V gave up 4 bases and J gave up 5 bases; unmatched junction bases: 13. CDR3 length: 16 amino acids. Germline V CDR1 and CDR2: SGHDT, YYEEEE. The DNA of the CDR3 is TGTGCCAGCAGCCCCGCTAGCGGCACGGCGGGAGATACGCAGTATTTT. Translation: CASSPASGTAGDTQYF. Variable domain in full (rest from reference TRBV5-6 and TRBJ2-3): DAGVTQSPTHLIKTRGQQVTLRCSPKSGHDTVSWYQQALGQGPQFIFQYYEEEERQRGNFPDRFSGHQFPNYSSELNVNALLLGDSALYLCASSPASGTAGDTQYFGPGTRLTVL.

The gene calls are TRBV6-4 and TRBJ2-1, with 9 bases fitting TRBD2. The V gene end was trimmed by 3 bases and the J gene end by 10 bases; junction bases not matched to a gene: 13. The germline V gene encodes CDR1 MRHNA and CDR2 SNTAGT. This CDR3 is 16 amino acids long. CDR3 sequence: CASSEGRGGELGEQFF. The DNA of the CDR3 is TGTGCCAGCAGTGAAGGGCGGGGGGGCGAACTCGGCGAGCAGTTCTTC.

The CDR3 is CASSLGAGTSNEQFF. Written as DNA, the CDR3 is TGTGCCAGCAGCTTAGGGGCTGGGACTTCCAATGAGCAGTTCTTC. The chain couples TRBV11-3 to TRBJ2-1; a possible D gene is TRBD2 (6 bases). Trimming pared 1 base from V and 6 bases from J, leaving 13 bases between. CDR1 is SGHNT, CDR2 YENEEA, per germline. The CDR3 has 15 amino acids.

This clone was recorded only once. The CDR3 nucleotides read TGCGCCAGCAGTGAGTCGACGGGGAGTGTCGATGGCTACACCTTC. Residues: CASSESTGSVDGYTF. This chain uses TRBV10-1 with TRBJ1-2, with unresolved D. This CDR3 has 15 residues. V lost 0 bases, J lost 6 bases, and 14 bases lay in between. Germline CDR1 is WNHNN and CDR2 is SYGVQD (reference sequence).

This chain links TRBV27 with TRBJ1-6; D is ambiguous. This CDR3 has 12 residues. V lost 6 bases, J lost 11 bases, and 11 bases lay in between. CDR1 and CDR2 (germline): MNHEY, SMNVEV (reference sequence). The CDR3 loop reads CASRIFGAPLHF. CDR3 nucleotides: TGTGCCAGCAGGATTTTCGGGGCACCCCTCCACTTT.

In the case of this clone: This likely comes from a read error, as the CDR3 has no conserved phenylalanine or tryptophan at its end. No DNA is shown, since the ends of the CDR3 on it are uncertain; the CDR3 is the one TCRdb lists. The genes are TRBV6-5 and TRBJ1-3. CDR1 MNHEY and CDR2 SVGAGI come from the germline V gene. Including both end residues, the CDR3 is 13 amino acids long. CDR3 sequence reads: CASSYLRRAHHDV.

This clone was observed a few times. The CDR3 nucleotides are TGTGCCAGCTCAAATGGGGCTTGGGGGACAAATGAGCAGTTCTTC. It yields the protein CASSNGAWGTNEQFF. The chain recombines TRBV18 with TRBJ2-1; D may be TRBD1 (6 bases). The V end was cut by 5 bases, the J end by 7 bases, with 18 bases between. The CDR3 extends over 15 amino acids. The V gene's germline CDR1 is KGHSH and CDR2 LQKENI.

The V call is TRBV6-5, the J call TRBJ2-7, with a weak D call TRBD1 (5 bases). The CDR3 spans 15 residues. V was pared by 2 bases and J by 1 base, with 12 bases between. Per the germline V gene, CDR1 is MNHEY and CDR2 is SVGAGI. Here the CDR3 DNA reads TGTGCCAGCAGTTACGCAGGGCTAGGGTCCTACGAGCAGTACTTC. Amino acid sequence: CASSYAGLGSYEQYF.

The rearrangement joins TRBV30 to TRBJ1-2; 8 bases line up with TRBD1. Germline values: CDR1 GTSNPN, CDR2 SVGIG (reference sequence). Unmatched junction bases numbered 4, after V lost 3 bases and J lost 7 bases. CDR3 length: 12 residues. As DNA, the CDR3 is TGTGCCTGGAGCAGGGGGCTAGGTGGCTACACCTTC. This codes for CAWSRGLGGYTF.

This chain joins TRBV5-1 and TRBJ2-1; no clear D gene. CDR1 SGHRS and CDR2 YFSETQ come from the germline V gene. Trimming cost V 0 bases and J 9 bases, with 10 bases left between them. This CDR3 is 13 amino acids long. For the CDR3, the DNA is TGCGCCAGCAGCTTGGACACGTCAGGTGAGCAGTTCTTC. Translated: CASSLDTSGEQFF.

This clone was picked up a small number of times. The J gene is TRBJ2-7, the V gene TRBV5-5, with D possibly being TRBD1 (7 bases). V lost 0 bases and J 3 bases, leaving 13 bases between the germline ends. The CDR3 consists of 15 residues. Germline V gives CDR1 SGHKS, CDR2 YYEKEE (reference sequence). CDR3 DNA sequence: TGTGCCAGCAGCTTGGATGGAGGGGGCGTCTACGAGCAGTACTTC. Protein sequence: CASSLDGGGVYEQYF.

This clone was counted a single time. CDR3 coding DNA: TGCGCCAGCAGCCCGACGGGAACCTACTCCTACGAGCAGTACTTC. It specifies CASSPTGTYSYEQYF. The rearrangement links TRBV5-1 to TRBJ2-7; maybe TRBD2 (5 bases). Germline CDR1 reads SGHRS; CDR2 reads YFSETQ. The germline V and J ends were trimmed by 4 bases and 0 bases, with 14 bases remaining between them. The CDR3 spans 15 residues.

A single count supports this clone. J is TRBJ1-1 and V is TRBV19; possibly TRBD1 for D (5 bases). CDR3 size: 15 residues. CDR1 is LNHDA and CDR2 is SQIVND in the germline V gene (reference sequence). The germline V and J ends were trimmed by 4 bases and 2 bases, with 14 bases remaining between them. DNA of the CDR3: TGTGCCAGTAGTACTAAGGGGTCGGGTAACACTGAAGCTTTCTTT. Encoded protein: CASSTKGSGNTEAFF.

This clone was found a few times. V and J are TRBV12-5 and TRBJ2-3, with D perhaps matching TRBD1 (5 bases). The CDR3 loop spans 13 amino acids. V lost 3 bases and J 3 bases, leaving 7 bases between the germline ends. Germline V gene lookup returns CDR1 LGHNT and CDR2 FRNRAP. As DNA, the CDR3 is TGTGCTAGTGGTTTCAGGGAAACAGATACGCAGTATTTT. The encoded protein is CASGFRETDTQYF.

The V gene is TRBV20-1, the J gene TRBJ1-1; D not certain. The length of the CDR3 is 11 residues. The V end lost 3 bases, the J end lost 10 bases, and 12 bases lay between the germline ends. Germline-derived CDR1 and CDR2 are DFQATT and SNEGSKA (reference sequence). In nucleotides, the CDR3 is TGCAGTGCTAGCGACCCGGGAGGAGCTTTCTTT. It is translated as CSASDPGGAFF.

The rearrangement uses TRBV18 and TRBJ1-5, with TRBD1 identical over 7 bases. Germline V gene lookup returns CDR1 KGHSH and CDR2 LQKENI. CDR3 length equals 13 residues. With 10 bases clipped from V and 4 bases from J, the junction kept 7 bases outside the gene matches. The CDR3 bases are TGTGCCACCCAGGGGGATACAAATCAGCCCCAGCATTTT. It specifies CATQGDTNQPQHF.

A single count supports this clone. The rearrangement joins TRBV7-9 to TRBJ1-6; 8 nucleotides match TRBD1. This CDR3 comprises 14 residues. Unmatched junction bases numbered 3, after V lost 2 bases and J lost 9 bases. CDR1 is SEHNR, CDR2 FQNEAQ, per germline (reference sequence). CDR3 sequence reads: CASSLIDRGSPLHF. CDR3 coding DNA: TGTGCCAGCAGCTTAATCGACAGGGGTTCACCCCTCCACTTT. The full variable domain, rest sourced from reference TRBV7-9 and TRBJ1-6, is DTGVSQNPRHKITKRGQNVTFRCDPISEHNRLYWYRQTLGQGPEFLTYFQNEAQLEKSRLLSDRFSAERPKGSFSTLEIQRTEQGDSAMYLCASSLIDRGSPLHFGNGTRLTVT.

The CDR3 region is CASWGRGPSGANVLTF. CDR3 coding DNA: TGTGCCAGCTGGGGGCGTGGCCCCTCTGGGGCCAACGTCCTGACTTTC. The genes are TRBV2 and TRBJ2-6, with D possibly being TRBD1 (6 bases). CDR3 size: 16 residues. Trimming removed 8 bases at V and 0 bases at J, with 14 bases between. Looked up from germline, CDR1 is SNHLY and CDR2 is FYNNEI.

The chain employs TRBV9 and TRBJ2-3, with 7 bases lining up with TRBD2. CDR1 and CDR2 (germline): SGDLS, YYNGEE. The CDR3 totals 14 residues. V was pared by 4 bases and J by 3 bases, with 5 bases of the junction left unmatched. The CDR3: CASSRRGSTDTQYF. CDR3 nucleotide sequence: TGTGCCAGCAGCCGTCGCGGGAGTACAGATACGCAGTATTTT.

V gene TRBV24-1 combines with J gene TRBJ1-2, with 7 bases that match TRBD1. The germline gives CDR1 KGHDR, CDR2 SFDVKD. V trimming: 4 bases; J trimming: 2 bases; junction bases outside the gene matches: 3. The CDR3 spans 14 residues. The CDR3 is CATSEPGQNYGYTF. In nucleotides, the CDR3 is TGTGCCACCAGTGAACCGGGACAGAACTATGGCTACACCTTC.

The chain carries TRBV5-1 and TRBJ1-3, with TRBD1 as a possible D gene (5 bases). The germline V and J ends were trimmed by 0 bases and 3 bases, with 7 bases remaining between them. This CDR3 spans 14 amino acids. CDR1 and CDR2 from the germline V gene are SGHRS and YFSETQ. The CDR3 nucleotides read TGCGCCAGCAGCTTGGCGGGGGTTGGAAACACCATATATTTT. Amino acids: CASSLAGVGNTIYF.

The chain employs TRBV7-3 and TRBJ2-2; possibly TRBD1 for D (5 bases). The CDR3 has 14 residues. The V gene's germline CDR1 is SGHTA and CDR2 FQGTGA. The V and J ends lost 5 bases and 6 bases respectively, with 13 bases between them. CDR3 bases: TGTGCCAGCAGCAGGGGAAATTACCCCGGGGAGCTGTTTTTT. Translation gives CASSRGNYPGELFF.